Below, 30 T cell receptor beta chains from the same sample are listed, as sequenced in a study of OX40 agonist ivuxolimab in advanced cancers. Assay: immunoSEQ multiplex PCR; the TCRdb copy retains only in-frame clones and omits some. The profile shows some 50,000 clones, approximately 90% of them singletons. The sequences come from CD4+ or CD8+ T cells sorted from blood, collected in a trial of the OX40 agonist ivuxolimab. The receptors were sampled from an adult with an advanced solid tumor such as melanoma, head and neck, liver or kidney cancer.

The genes are TRBV6-6 and TRBJ2-1; unclear D gene. V shed 2 bases and J shed 10 bases, with 12 bases lying between them. Germline CDR1 and CDR2: MNHNY and SVGAGI (reference sequence). CDR3 size: 13 residues. The CDR3 region is CASSYSVGIEQFF. CDR3 DNA: TGTGCCAGCAGTTACAGTGTGGGTATAGAGCAGTTCTTC.

CDR3 DNA sequence: TGTGCCAGCAGTTACTCTCTCTACAGGGCAGCGGAGACCCAGTACTTC. The encoded protein is CASSYSLYRAAETQYF. The chain combines TRBV6-5 with TRBJ2-5; a possible D gene is TRBD1 (6 bases). V was clipped by 0 bases and J by 5 bases, with 16 bases between them. Germline V gives CDR1 MNHEY, CDR2 SVGAGI. The CDR3 has 16 amino acids.

The chain recombines TRBV19 with TRBJ1-2; TRBD1 might be the D (5 bases). The germline V gene encodes CDR1 LNHDA and CDR2 SQIVND (reference sequence). Trimming removed 10 bases at V and 8 bases at J, with 17 bases between. The CDR3 runs to 12 residues. For the CDR3, the DNA is TGTGCCATCCATGAGGGGCTCCTGGGCTACACCTTC. It yields the protein CAIHEGLLGYTF.

The V call is TRBV6-6, the J call TRBJ2-1; 8 bases fit TRBD1. The V and J ends lost 6 bases and 8 bases, in that order; junction bases with no gene match: 9. Germline CDR1 reads MNHNY; CDR2 reads SVGAGI (reference sequence). This CDR3 comprises 14 residues. This CDR3 is CASRQTQGADEQFF. In DNA form, the CDR3 reads TGTGCCAGCAGGCAGACGCAGGGGGCCGATGAGCAGTTCTTC.

The chain joins TRBV5-1 to TRBJ2-7; 9 bases fit TRBD1. V lost 5 bases and J lost 5; bases outside the gene matches: 8. The CDR3 runs 14 residues. Germline-derived CDR1 and CDR2 are SGHRS and YFSETQ. CDR3 in DNA: TGCGCCAGCAGTTTAGTGGGACAGGGCCACGAGCAGTACTTC. It translates to CASSLVGQGHEQYF.

The chain employs TRBV19 and TRBJ1-1; D ambiguous. CDR1 is LNHDA, CDR2 SQIVND, per germline (reference sequence). This CDR3 has 14 residues. Trimming pared 1 base from V and 1 base from J, leaving 7 bases between. This chain's CDR3 is CASSIVGGNTEAFF. The CDR3 region has the DNA TGTGCCAGTAGTATAGTTGGCGGGAACACTGAAGCTTTCTTT.

The chain recombines TRBV5-6 with TRBJ2-4; D call uncertain. CDR1 and CDR2 from the germline V gene are SGHDT and YYEEEE. The length of the CDR3 is 17 residues. With 1 base removed from V and 1 base from J, the gap between germline ends came to 15 bases. Here the CDR3 reads CASSLKTRLSAKNIQYF. The CDR3 bases are TGTGCCAGCAGCTTGAAGACGAGGCTGTCGGCCAAAAACATTCAGTACTTC.

This chain connects TRBV6-5 to TRBJ2-7; D assignment may be TRBD1 or TRBD2 (5 bases each). The CDR3 extends over 15 amino acids. V lost 4 bases, J lost 2 bases, and 15 bases lay in between. Germline V gene sequence: CDR1 MNHEY, CDR2 SVGAGI. The CDR3 sequence: CASSSGGVGPYEQYF. The CDR3 DNA reads TGTGCCAGCAGTTCTGGGGGAGTCGGCCCCTACGAGCAGTACTTC.

The chain links TRBV4-1 to TRBJ2-7; D gene uncertain. Germline assignment: CDR1 MGHRA and CDR2 YSYEKL. V lost 3 bases, J lost 3 bases, and 9 bases lay in between. This CDR3 is built from 13 residues. The CDR3 sequence: CASSQDDNYEQYF. The CDR3 DNA follows: TGCGCCAGCAGCCAGGACGACAACTACGAGCAGTACTTC.

The rearrangement uses TRBV19 and TRBJ1-2; D is ambiguous. The CDR3 covers 15 residues. Between the trimmed V and J ends, which lost 5 bases and 6 bases, there was a span of 19 bases. Germline V lookup: CDR1 LNHDA, CDR2 SQIVND (reference sequence). The CDR3 loop reads CASSLGSPIGDGYTF. DNA for the CDR3: TGTGCCAGTAGTCTGGGATCCCCCATAGGTGATGGCTACACCTTC.

The chain joins TRBV25-1 to TRBJ1-1; D gene ambiguous. Trimming removed 4 bases at V and 5 bases at J, with 11 bases between. This CDR3 is built from 13 residues. In germline, CDR1 is MGHDK, CDR2 SYGVNS. The CDR3 region has the DNA TGTGCCAGCAGTGCCGGATTGGGGACTGAAGCTTTCTTT. Translation gives CASSAGLGTEAFF.

The chain has TRBV27 and TRBJ1-5; the D is unclear. V was cut by 11 bases and J by 0 bases, with 11 bases left in between. Germline assignment: CDR1 MNHEY and CDR2 SMNVEV (reference sequence). The CDR3 runs 13 residues. The CDR3, as DNA: TGTGCCTGCTGGGCCTCTAGCAATCAGCCCCAGCATTTT. Protein: CACWASSNQPQHF.

The V gene is TRBV29-1, the J gene TRBJ1-2; no reliable D call. Germline CDR1 and CDR2: SQVTM and ANQGSEA. V gave up 5 bases and J gave up 8 bases, with 15 bases separating them. The CDR3 is 12 residues long. CDR3 DNA sequence: TGCAGCGTTTTGGAGGGATTCGCGGGCTACACCTTC. It specifies CSVLEGFAGYTF. Combining the CDR3 with reference TRBV29-1 and TRBJ1-2 gives the whole variable domain SAVISQKPSRDICQRGTSLTIQCQVDSQVTMMFWYRQQPGQSLTLIATANQGSEATYESGFVIDKFPISRPNLTFSTLTVSNMSPEDSSIYLCSVLEGFAGYTFGSGTRLTVV.

The rearrangement links TRBV5-5 to TRBJ1-2; TRBD1 matches at 9 bases. The CDR3 has 14 residues. Germline CDR1 SGHKS, CDR2 YYEKEE (reference sequence). Trimming removed 4 bases from V and 7 bases from J; junction bases left unmatched: 8. The CDR3 nucleotides are TGTGCCAGCAGCCCCGGAAGGGACAGGGTTGGCTACACCTTC. Residues: CASSPGRDRVGYTF.

A single count supports this clone. V and J are TRBV4-2 and TRBJ2-5; 11 nucleotides line up with TRBD2. The ends lost 1 base at V and 0 bases at J; junction bases unmatched: 7. Germline lookup yields CDR1 LGHNA and CDR2 YNFKEQ. The CDR3 runs to 18 residues. CDR3 DNA: TGTGCCAGCAGCCAAGGCACGACTAGCGGGGCCTACCAAGAGACCCAGTACTTC. Protein product: CASSQGTTSGAYQETQYF.

The CDR3 here is CASSWDSQETQYF. DNA of the CDR3: TGTGCCAGCAGCTGGGACAGCCAAGAGACCCAGTACTTC. V is TRBV11-2 and J is TRBJ2-5, with 7 nucleotides matching TRBD1. The germline gives CDR1 SGHAT, CDR2 FQNNGV. CDR3 length: 13 amino acids. J lost 1 base, V lost 4 bases, and 0 bases had no gene match.

The chain combines TRBV30 with TRBJ2-3, with a tentative D call TRBD2 (6 bases). Trimming stripped 1 base from V and 0 bases from J, with 11 bases between. The CDR3 runs 15 residues. The germline CDR1 and CDR2 sequences are GTSNPN and SVGIG (reference sequence). The CDR3 sequence is CAWSGGATSTDTQYF. The CDR3 coding sequence is TGTGCCTGGAGTGGCGGGGCAACTAGCACAGATACGCAGTATTTT. Combining the CDR3 with reference TRBV30 and TRBJ2-3 gives the whole variable domain SQTIHQWPATLVQPVGSPLSLECTVEGTSNPNLYWYRQAAGRGLQLLFYSVGIGQISSEVPQNLSASRPQDRQFILSSKKLLLSDSGFYLCAWSGGATSTDTQYFGPGTRLTVL.

The chain links TRBV6-5 to TRBJ1-1, with TRBD1 identical over 12 bases. Per germline, CDR1 MNHEY and CDR2 SVGAGI. The V segment lost 7 bases and the J segment 5 bases; nucleotides outside the gene matches: 8. CDR3 length equals 15 residues. The CDR3 region has the DNA TGTGCCAGCAACCCAGGGACAGGGGGCAGTACTGAAGCTTTCTTT. Protein product: CASNPGTGGSTEAFF.

CDR3 in DNA: TGTGCCAGCAGCCAACCGACCGGGATGAGCGGAGATGAGCAGTTCTTC. Translated: CASSQPTGMSGDEQFF. This sequence joins TRBV21-1 and TRBJ2-1; TRBD2, as called in the table, went unchecked against the DNA. TRBV21-1 is a known pseudogene. The CDR3 extends over 16 amino acids.

The rearrangement uses TRBV6-5 and TRBJ2-7; D remains unclear. Germline CDR1 MNHEY, CDR2 SVGAGI. V lost 5 bases and J 6 bases, leaving 14 bases between the germline ends. The CDR3 has 13 amino acids. The CDR3 DNA follows: TGTGCCAGCAGTACACCGGTTGGATCCGAGCAGTACTTC. Translating gives CASSTPVGSEQYF.

The chain couples TRBV4-1 to TRBJ2-7, with D unclear. Looked up from germline, CDR1 is MGHRA and CDR2 is YSYEKL. V lost 1 base to trimming and J lost 2 bases, with 9 bases between them. The CDR3 consists of 14 residues. The CDR3 DNA follows: TGCGCCAGCAGCCAAGTGGCAGCAACCTACGAGCAGTACTTC. Its translation is CASSQVAATYEQYF.

V and J are TRBV5-6 and TRBJ1-1; D is unresolved. The length of the CDR3 is 13 residues. Trimming stripped 1 base from V and 1 base from J, with 5 bases between. CDR1 is SGHDT and CDR2 is YYEEEE in the germline V gene. DNA for the CDR3: TGTGCCAGCAGCTTGTCTGAGAACACTGAAGCTTTCTTT. Protein sequence: CASSLSENTEAFF. Supplemented by reference TRBV5-6 and TRBJ1-1, the full variable domain reads DAGVTQSPTHLIKTRGQQVTLRCSPKSGHDTVSWYQQALGQGPQFIFQYYEEEERQRGNFPDRFSGHQFPNYSSELNVNALLLGDSALYLCASSLSENTEAFFGQGTRLTVV.

This rearrangement joins TRBV19 to TRBJ2-5, with a tentative D call TRBD1 (6 bases). V lost 7 bases and J 5 bases, leaving 14 bases between the germline ends. The germline V gene has CDR1 LNHDA and CDR2 SQIVND (reference sequence). The CDR3 extends over 13 amino acids. The CDR3 DNA reads TGTGCCAGTAAACAGGGATCAGGGGAGACCCAGTACTTC. Translating it yields CASKQGSGETQYF.

V is TRBV7-9 and J is TRBJ1-4; D possibly corresponds to TRBD1 (6 bases). Germline V CDR1 and CDR2: SEHNR, FQNEAQ (reference sequence). This CDR3 is built from 17 residues. V was pared by 6 bases and J by 0 bases, with 17 bases between. The DNA of the CDR3 is TGTGCCAGCAGACCACAGGGTCCTCTTGCAACTAATGAAAAACTGTTTTTT. Translating it yields CASRPQGPLATNEKLFF.

V and J are TRBV7-2 and TRBJ2-1; D unresolved. The germline V gene has CDR1 SGHTA and CDR2 FQGNSA. The CDR3 loop spans 14 amino acids. V shed 1 base and J shed 6 bases, with 10 bases lying between them. CDR3 region: CASSLVVVGNEQFF. The DNA of the CDR3 is TGTGCCAGCAGCTTAGTAGTCGTTGGCAATGAGCAGTTCTTC. The complete variable domain, with remaining parts taken from reference TRBV7-2 and TRBJ2-1, reads GAGVSQSPSNKVTEKGKDVELRCDPISGHTALYWYRQSLGQGLEFLIYFQGNSAPDKSGLPSDRFSAERTGGSVSTLTIQRTQQEDSAVYLCASSLVVVGNEQFFGPGTRLTVL.

This clone was counted once. This chain joins TRBV7-9 and TRBJ2-7; 7 positions match TRBD1. The CDR3 is 12 residues long. CDR1 SEHNR and CDR2 FQNEAQ come from the germline V gene (reference sequence). J lost 6 bases, V lost 5 bases, and 4 bases had no gene match. The CDR3 spells CASSPGGREQYF. CDR3 nucleotide sequence: TGTGCCAGCAGCCCAGGGGGTCGCGAGCAGTACTTC.

The chain uses TRBV19 and TRBJ2-3; D is unresolved. Trimming stripped 1 base from V and 6 bases from J, with 8 bases between. The germline V gene encodes CDR1 LNHDA and CDR2 SQIVND (reference sequence). There are 13 residues in the CDR3. CDR3 sequence: CASSIVQGDTQYF. The DNA of the CDR3 is TGTGCCAGTAGTATAGTCCAAGGTGATACGCAGTATTTT.

This chain's CDR3 is CAWSSGDNTEAFF. CDR3 coding DNA: TGTGCCTGGAGTTCGGGGGATAACACTGAAGCTTTCTTT. V usage is TRBV30 and J usage is TRBJ1-1, with TRBD1 as a possible D gene (5 bases). CDR3 length: 13 residues. Deletions cut 2 bases from V and 2 bases from J, with 9 bases between. Germline assignment: CDR1 GTSNPN and CDR2 SVGIG (reference sequence).

The chain employs TRBV29-1 and TRBJ2-3; D may be TRBD1 or TRBD2 (6 bases each). The CDR3 extends over 17 amino acids. V dropped 7 bases and J dropped 2 bases, with 25 bases sitting between them. Per germline, CDR1 SQVTM and CDR2 ANQGSEA. CDR3 protein: CSALTLGGHSSTDTQYF. Written as DNA, the CDR3 is TGCAGCGCCCTCACATTGGGGGGACACTCCTCCACAGATACGCAGTATTTT.

The chain combines TRBV4-1 with TRBJ1-4; TRBD1 is a possible D gene (5 bases). Germline V lookup: CDR1 MGHRA, CDR2 YSYEKL. There are 14 residues in the CDR3. Trimming left V 4 bases short and J 6 bases short, with 12 bases between. CDR3 in amino acids: CASSPDSYYEKLFF. The CDR3 DNA reads as TGCGCCAGCAGCCCTGACAGCTACTATGAAAAACTGTTTTTT.